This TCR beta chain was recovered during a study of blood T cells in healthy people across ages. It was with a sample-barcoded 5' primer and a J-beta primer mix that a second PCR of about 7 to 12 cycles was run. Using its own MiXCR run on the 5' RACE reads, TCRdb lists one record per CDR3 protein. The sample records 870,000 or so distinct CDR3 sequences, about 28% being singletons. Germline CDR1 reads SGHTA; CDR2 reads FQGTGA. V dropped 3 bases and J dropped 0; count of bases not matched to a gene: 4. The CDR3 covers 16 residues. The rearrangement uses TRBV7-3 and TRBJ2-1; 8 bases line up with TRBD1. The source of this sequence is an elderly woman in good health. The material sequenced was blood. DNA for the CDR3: TGTGCCAGCAGCTTTACGACAGGGGCCTCCTACAATGAGCAGTTCTTC. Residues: CASSFTTGASYNEQFF.